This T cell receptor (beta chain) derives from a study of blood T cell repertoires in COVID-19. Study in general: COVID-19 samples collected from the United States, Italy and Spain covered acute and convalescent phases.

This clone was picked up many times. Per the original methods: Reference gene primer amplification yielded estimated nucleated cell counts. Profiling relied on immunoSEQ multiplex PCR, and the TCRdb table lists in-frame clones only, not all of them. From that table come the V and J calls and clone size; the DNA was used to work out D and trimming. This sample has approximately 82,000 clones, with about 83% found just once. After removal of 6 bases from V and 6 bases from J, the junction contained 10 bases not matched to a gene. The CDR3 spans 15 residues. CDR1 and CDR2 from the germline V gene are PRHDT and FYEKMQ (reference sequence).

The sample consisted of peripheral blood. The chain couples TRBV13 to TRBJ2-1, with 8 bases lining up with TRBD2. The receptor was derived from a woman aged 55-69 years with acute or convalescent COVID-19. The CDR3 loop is CASRPRREVTNEQFF. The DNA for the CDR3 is TGTGCCAGCAGACCCCGGCGGGAGGTCACCAATGAGCAGTTCTTC.